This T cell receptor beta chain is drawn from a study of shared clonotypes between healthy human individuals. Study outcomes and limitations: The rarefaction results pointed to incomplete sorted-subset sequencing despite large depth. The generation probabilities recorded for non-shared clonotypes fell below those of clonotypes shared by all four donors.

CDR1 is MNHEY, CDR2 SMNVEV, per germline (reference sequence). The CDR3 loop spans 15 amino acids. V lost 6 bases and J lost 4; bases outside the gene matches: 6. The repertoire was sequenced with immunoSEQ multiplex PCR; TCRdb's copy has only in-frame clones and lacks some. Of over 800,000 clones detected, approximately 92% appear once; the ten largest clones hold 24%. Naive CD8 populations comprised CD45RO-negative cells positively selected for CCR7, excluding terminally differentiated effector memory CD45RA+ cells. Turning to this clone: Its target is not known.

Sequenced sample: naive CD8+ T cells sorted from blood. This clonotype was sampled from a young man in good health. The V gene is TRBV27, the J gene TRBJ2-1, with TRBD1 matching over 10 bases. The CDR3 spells CASRPWGQGYNEQFF. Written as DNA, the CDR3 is TGTGCCAGCAGACCTTGGGGACAGGGGTACAATGAGCAGTTCTTC.